What follows are 3 T cell receptor beta chains derived from one specimen sequenced in a study of T cell repertoires in cytomegalovirus infection. No antigen has been assigned to these receptors. TCRdb analysed the reads with MiXCR anew, one entry per CDR3 protein. Altogether 650,000 to 900,000 distinct CDR3 sequences are present, 32% being singletons, with the ten largest covering roughly an eighth. Sequencing was performed on cultured CD8+ T cells from PBMCs, taken from culture after CMV antigen stimulation. The receptor source for this set is a human donor in good health (CMV status not recorded). Some clones in this sample may be carry-over from other donors' samples.

The sample holds one count of this clonotype. The V and J genes are TRBV19 and TRBJ2-1; D possibly corresponds to TRBD2 (5 bases). This CDR3 region has 10 residues. V lost 8 bases and J 9 bases, leaving 8 bases between the germline ends. Germline CDR1 is LNHDA and CDR2 is SQIVND (reference sequence). In DNA, the CDR3 is TGTGCCAGTGCCGGGATTGAGCAGTTCTTC. Translated: CASAGIEQFF.

In its sample, this clonotype was seen many times. The rearrangement joins TRBV7-6 to TRBJ2-3; 8 bases are shared with TRBD1. Germline lookup yields CDR1 SGHVS and CDR2 FNYEAQ. The V gene end was trimmed by 2 bases and the J gene end by 2 bases; junction bases not matched to a gene: 6. CDR3 size: 16 residues. The CDR3 here is CASSLTGQGDTDTQYF. DNA for the CDR3: TGTGCCAGCAGCTTAACAGGACAGGGAGACACAGATACGCAGTATTTT.

This rearrangement joins TRBV7-6 to TRBJ1-6; 8 nucleotides align to TRBD1. J was trimmed by 6 bases and V by 1 base; bases with no gene match: 5. Germline V gene lookup returns CDR1 SGHVS and CDR2 FNYEAQ. The CDR3 runs to 16 residues. CDR3 sequence (DNA): TGTGCCAGCAGCTTAGGCCAGCAGGGGGCTAATTCACCCCTCCACTTT. Amino acids: CASSLGQQGANSPLHF.